This T cell receptor (beta chain) was profiled in a study of blood T cell repertoires in COVID-19. In the study overall: PBMCs, B-cell-depleted T cells, or T cells provided the cDNA or gDNA that made up the material.

Germline assignment: CDR1 MNHEY and CDR2 SVGAGI. V lost 7 bases to trimming and J lost 3 bases; unmatched junction nucleotides: 6. CDR3 length: 14 residues. Per the authors' pipeline: For nucleated cells, counts were estimated from reference gene primer amplification. Sequencing was performed with immunoSEQ multiplex PCR; in TCRdb, only in-frame clones are kept and a portion is missing. V, J and clone size are taken as reported in that table, and D and trimming were inferred from the DNA itself. Among 200,000 to 300,000 clones listed, 70% to 90% were seen once. This chain joins TRBV6-5 and TRBJ2-3; 8 bases map to TRBD2. Sample: peripheral blood. This receptor was obtained from a woman aged 60-75 years with active or convalescent COVID-19. This CDR3 reads CASTRGGPTDTQYF. The CDR3 nucleotides read TGTGCCAGCACCCGGGGGGGGCCAACAGATACGCAGTATTTT.